Listed here are 29 T cell receptor beta chains from one sample, sequenced in a study of blood T cell repertoires in COVID-19. Profiled with immunoSEQ multiplex PCR; TCRdb holds only in-frame clones, not every one. The sample yields tens of thousands of clones, roughly 80% seen once. Sample: peripheral blood. The source is a human donor with acute or convalescent COVID-19. The donor label of this sample is uncertain.

The rearrangement uses TRBV12-3 or TRBV12-4 and TRBJ1-2; the D gene is possibly TRBD1 (5 bases). The CDR3 is 13 amino acids. Trimming removed 3 bases from V and 7 bases from J, with 12 bases in between. CDR3 nucleotides: TGTGCCAGCAGTTTCGACGGGGGGAGTGGCTACACCTTC. It codes for CASSFDGGSGYTF.

V and J are TRBV28 and TRBJ1-5; no clear D gene. The CDR3 loop spans 16 amino acids. V gave up 3 bases and J gave up 0 bases, with 12 bases separating them. The germline V gene encodes CDR1 MDHEN and CDR2 SYDVKM. CDR3 sequence reads: CASSFAATNSNQPQHF. The CDR3 coding sequence is TGTGCCAGCAGTTTTGCGGCAACGAATAGCAATCAGCCCCAGCATTTT.

CDR3 residues: CASSIAQGTAFF. The CDR3 DNA is TGTGCCAGTAGTATAGCCCAGGGGACCGCTTTCTTT. V and J are TRBV19 and TRBJ1-1, with a tentative D call TRBD1 (6 bases). The ends were cut back, 1 base at V and 11 bases at J, with 11 bases in the middle. The CDR3 length is 12 residues. Germline V lookup: CDR1 LNHDA, CDR2 SQIVND (reference sequence).

The rearrangement links TRBV11-3 to TRBJ2-3; D is uncertain. There are 14 residues in the CDR3. V shed 1 base and J shed 3 bases, with 8 bases lying between them. Germline V gene sequence: CDR1 SGHNT, CDR2 YENEEA. CDR3: CASSLVSITDTQYF. As DNA, the CDR3 is TGTGCCAGCAGCTTAGTCAGTATAACAGATACGCAGTATTTT.

The rearrangement links TRBV14 to TRBJ1-1; D is undetermined. The germline CDR1 and CDR2 sequences are SGHDN and FVKESK. This CDR3 is built from 14 residues. Trimming took off 0 bases at V and 6 bases at J, with 11 bases between the two ends. CDR3 DNA sequence: TGTGCCAGCAGCCAAGAGAGCGGACGAGCTGAAGCTTTCTTT. Its translation: CASSQESGRAEAFF.

This clone has just a few counts. The genes are TRBV20-1 and TRBJ1-3, with D unclear. CDR3 size: 10 residues. Trimming removed 4 bases at V and 7 bases at J, with 5 bases between. Germline assignment: CDR1 DFQATT and CDR2 SNEGSKA (reference sequence). The CDR3 region has the DNA TGCAGTGCTATGGAGAACACCATATATTTT. This gives the protein CSAMENTIYF.

This chain uses TRBV4-3 with TRBJ1-2, with a tentative D call TRBD1 (6 bases). CDR1 and CDR2 from the germline V gene are LGHNA and YSLEER. V was shortened by 3 bases and J by 8 bases, with 13 bases between the two germline ends. The CDR3 has 13 amino acids. Written as DNA, the CDR3 is TGCGCCAGCAGCCATTCGCAGGGGTTAGGCTACACCTTC. This gives the protein CASSHSQGLGYTF.

The chain joins TRBV10-3 to TRBJ2-2, with D unresolved. The V end lost 6 bases, the J end lost 6 bases, and 8 bases lay between the germline ends. From germline, CDR1 is ENHRY and CDR2 SYGVKD. This CDR3 comprises 12 residues. The CDR3 loop reads CAISPQSGELFF. Written as DNA, the CDR3 is TGTGCCATCAGCCCACAGTCCGGGGAGCTGTTTTTT.

The V gene is TRBV2, the J gene TRBJ2-6; TRBD1 matches 7 bases. Germline assignment: CDR1 SNHLY and CDR2 FYNNEI. The length of the CDR3 is 15 residues. The ends lost 6 bases at V and 2 bases at J; junction bases unmatched: 4. CDR3 sequence: CASRAGTAGANVLTF. CDR3 sequence (DNA): TGTGCCAGCAGAGCCGGGACAGCTGGGGCCAACGTCCTGACTTTC.

The chain employs TRBV24-1 and TRBJ2-5, with D uncertain. The CDR3 extends over 15 amino acids. From germline, CDR1 is KGHDR and CDR2 SFDVKD. Trimming took off 1 base at V and 1 base at J, with 9 bases between the two ends. CDR3 protein: CATSDFVRSQETQYF. CDR3 nucleotide sequence: TGTGCCACCAGTGATTTCGTCCGGTCCCAAGAGACCCAGTACTTC.

The chain couples TRBV5-4 to TRBJ1-1; D is unresolved. The germline V gene encodes CDR1 SGHNT and CDR2 YYREEE (reference sequence). The CDR3 consists of 13 residues. The V and J ends lost 1 base and 3 bases respectively, with 7 bases between them. The CDR3 sequence: CASSLQRDTEAFF. The CDR3 nucleotides are TGTGCCAGCAGCTTGCAAAGAGACACTGAAGCTTTCTTT.

In nucleotides, the CDR3 is TGTGCCTGGAGTACGGAGTACAATCAGCCCCAGCATTTT. Its translation is CAWSTEYNQPQHF. V usage is TRBV30 and J usage is TRBJ1-5; D gene ambiguous. The CDR3 length is 13 residues. The V gene's germline CDR1 is GTSNPN and CDR2 SVGIG (reference sequence). The V and J ends lost 2 bases and 3 bases respectively, with 8 bases between them.

The chain has TRBV24-1 and TRBJ2-5, with 7 nucleotides matching TRBD2. J lost 3 bases, V lost 4 bases, and 7 bases had no gene match. The length of the CDR3 is 15 residues. CDR1 and CDR2 (germline): KGHDR, SFDVKD. CDR3 amino acids: CATSEWGTNKETQYF. The CDR3 bases are TGTGCCACCAGTGAGTGGGGGACTAACAAAGAGACCCAGTACTTC.

The V call is TRBV19, the J call TRBJ2-1; D possibly corresponds to TRBD1 (6 bases). CDR1 is LNHDA, CDR2 SQIVND, per germline (reference sequence). The CDR3 spans 14 residues. Trimming removed 7 bases from V and 2 bases from J, with 12 bases in between. In DNA, the CDR3 is TGTGCCAGTAAAGGTTGGGACACCTACAATGAGCAGTTCTTC. Its translation is CASKGWDTYNEQFF.

The chain combines TRBV9 with TRBJ1-1, with D perhaps TRBD1 (5 bases). The CDR3 runs 15 residues. Germline V gene sequence: CDR1 SGDLS, CDR2 YYNGEE. The V end lost 3 bases, the J end lost 5 bases, and 17 bases lay between the germline ends. CDR3 in amino acids: CASSGKVAGGTEAFF. CDR3 bases: TGTGCCAGCAGCGGGAAGGTAGCGGGGGGGACTGAAGCTTTCTTT.

This clone has more than one count but fewer than ten. The chain combines TRBV30 with TRBJ1-3; D call uncertain. The V gene's germline CDR1 is GTSNPN and CDR2 SVGIG (reference sequence). CDR3 length: 13 residues. V was cut by 1 base and J by 0 bases, with 4 bases left in between. The CDR3 sequence: CAWSGGSGNTIYF. DNA of the CDR3: TGTGCCTGGAGTGGCGGCTCTGGAAACACCATATATTTT.

The genes are TRBV30 and TRBJ1-2; 7 nucleotides align to TRBD1. This CDR3 region has 15 residues. V trimming: 6 bases; J trimming: 4 bases; junction bases outside the gene matches: 14. Per germline, CDR1 GTSNPN and CDR2 SVGIG (reference sequence). Here the CDR3 reads CACVNRGDNVYGYTF. The CDR3 DNA is TGTGCCTGTGTAAACAGGGGAGATAACGTCTATGGCTACACCTTC.

The chain carries TRBV3-1 (or the pseudogene TRBV3-2) and TRBJ2-3; 7 nucleotides align to TRBD2. Germline V gives CDR1 LGHDT, CDR2 YNNKEL (reference sequence). The CDR3 spans 15 residues. V shed 0 bases and J 7 bases; nucleotides not matched to a gene: 7. The CDR3 is CASSQDVGGPNTQYF. As DNA, the CDR3 is TGTGCCAGCAGCCAAGATGTGGGAGGGCCAAATACGCAGTATTTT.

This rearrangement joins TRBV9 to TRBJ2-3; TRBD2 agrees at 7 bases. CDR3 size: 15 residues. V trimming: 4 bases; J trimming: 2 bases; junction bases outside the gene matches: 7. Germline CDR1 SGDLS, CDR2 YYNGEE. CDR3 bases: TGTGCCAGCAGCTCCTTAGCGGGTATCACAGATACGCAGTATTTT. Protein: CASSSLAGITDTQYF.

This rearrangement joins TRBV7-9 to TRBJ2-3; possible D gene TRBD2, 5 bases. The CDR3 consists of 14 residues. V lost 5 bases, J lost 0 bases, and 9 bases lay in between. Germline CDR1 SEHNR, CDR2 FQNEAQ (reference sequence). The CDR3 is CASSDGVSTDTQYF. The CDR3 DNA reads TGTGCCAGCAGCGACGGGGTCAGCACAGATACGCAGTATTTT.

This chain links TRBV6-5 with TRBJ1-6, with a weak D call TRBD1 (6 bases). The CDR3 is made up of 14 amino acids. V was trimmed by 6 bases and J by 13 bases, leaving 19 bases between them. CDR1 is MNHEY and CDR2 is SVGAGI in the germline V gene. The CDR3 loop is CASSLRQEIPPLHF. The CDR3 DNA follows: TGTGCCAGCAGCCTTAGACAGGAAATACCCCCCCTCCACTTT.

The chain is built from TRBV27 and TRBJ2-2; D ambiguous. Germline loops: CDR1 MNHEY, CDR2 SMNVEV (reference sequence). Trimming left V 3 bases short and J 5 bases short, with 10 bases between. CDR3 length: 14 amino acids. DNA for the CDR3: TGTGCCAGCAGTTTTAATTACGGGACCGGGGAGCTGTTTTTT. Translation: CASSFNYGTGELFF.

This clone occurred once. The chain combines TRBV4-1 with TRBJ1-6; tentative D call: TRBD1 (6 bases). Germline assignment: CDR1 MGHRA and CDR2 YSYEKL. Trimming cost V 5 bases and J 4 bases, with 15 bases left between them. The CDR3 consists of 16 residues. This chain's CDR3 is CASSFSQGGYNSPLHF. The DNA of the CDR3 is TGCGCCAGCAGCTTCTCACAGGGCGGATATAATTCACCCCTCCACTTT.

This chain uses TRBV19 with TRBJ1-6; TRBD1 agrees at 7 bases. CDR1 and CDR2 from the germline V gene are LNHDA and SQIVND (reference sequence). The CDR3 consists of 15 residues. Germline trimming cut 6 bases from V and 6 bases from J; bases unmatched to any gene: 8. This CDR3 reads CASSAGTEVNSPLHF. CDR3 nucleotide sequence: TGTGCCAGTAGCGCCGGGACAGAAGTTAATTCACCCCTCCACTTT.

The J gene is TRBJ2-4, the V gene TRBV18, with 7 nucleotides matching TRBD1. The germline gives CDR1 KGHSH, CDR2 LQKENI. Trimming removed 2 bases from V and 0 bases from J; junction bases left unmatched: 10. The CDR3 spans 18 residues. Written as DNA, the CDR3 is TGTGCCAGCTCACCAGGGAGTAGGGACAGACTAGCCAAAAACATTCAGTACTTC. Translated: CASSPGSRDRLAKNIQYF.

The chain carries TRBV3-1 (or the pseudogene TRBV3-2) and TRBJ1-2; D is uncertain. V was pared by 0 bases and J by 1 base, with 9 bases between. This CDR3 contains 15 residues. CDR1 is LGHDT and CDR2 is YNNKEL in the germline V gene (reference sequence). In nucleotides, the CDR3 is TGTGCCAGCAGCCAAGAAACGGCGGGTAACTATGGCTACACCTTC. This translates into CASSQETAGNYGYTF.

This rearrangement joins TRBV28 to TRBJ1-2; 7 bases align to TRBD1. The V and J ends lost 4 bases and 3 bases, in that order; junction bases with no gene match: 2. This CDR3 has 13 amino acids. Germline V CDR1 and CDR2: MDHEN, SYDVKM. The CDR3 region has the DNA TGTGCCAGCAGTTCGGGGACAGACTATGGCTACACCTTC. Translated, it gives CASSSGTDYGYTF.

J is TRBJ2-2 and V is TRBV28; 7 bases line up with TRBD1. J gave up 1 base and V 7 bases, and 6 bases lay outside the gene matches. Germline V gives CDR1 MDHEN, CDR2 SYDVKM. CDR3 length: 15 residues. Written as DNA, the CDR3 is TGTGCCAGCAACAAGGGACAGTGGAACACCGGGGAGCTGTTTTTT. It specifies CASNKGQWNTGELFF.

The chain recombines TRBV7-6 with TRBJ2-1; the D gene is possibly TRBD1 (5 bases). The CDR3 length is 16 residues. Trimming left V 5 bases short and J 8 bases short, with 22 bases between. CDR1 is SGHVS, CDR2 FNYEAQ, per germline. Here the CDR3 DNA reads TGTGCCAGCAGCCAAAACCAACAGGCCGCGAACTATGAGCAGTTCTTC. Protein: CASSQNQQAANYEQFF.